Presented here are 13 T cell receptor beta chains from one specimen sequenced in a study of high-grade serous ovarian cancer treatment subgroups. The tumor samples were collected prior to definitive surgery or chemotherapy. The protocol was immunoSEQ multiplex PCR, while the TCRdb copy is restricted to in-frame clones and leaves out a portion. The sample has a few thousand clones, roughly four fifths seen once; the top ten hold around 4.7%. The sequencing sample was made of tumor tissue. Receptors originate from a human donor with high-grade serous ovarian cancer.

This clone was seen only a few times. The V gene is TRBV5-4, the J gene TRBJ1-2, with a weak D call TRBD1 (5 bases). The CDR3 runs 13 residues. Looked up from germline, CDR1 is SGHNT and CDR2 is YYREEE (reference sequence). V lost 1 base and J lost 8, with 12 bases in between. DNA of the CDR3: TGTGCCAGCAGCTTGCTGGGGCCATGGGGCTACACCTTC. Protein sequence: CASSLLGPWGYTF.

This clone was counted a single time. This chain links TRBV9 with TRBJ1-4, with 11 bases matching TRBD1. CDR1 and CDR2 from the germline V gene are SGDLS and YYNGEE. V lost 2 bases to trimming and J lost 8 bases; unmatched junction nucleotides: 5. CDR3 size: 15 residues. The CDR3 bases are TGTGCCAGCAGCGTGGGGACAGGGGGTGACGAAAAACTGTTTTTT. It translates to CASSVGTGGDEKLFF.

The chain couples TRBV6-1 to TRBJ1-3; D is possibly TRBD1 (5 bases). With 1 base removed from V and 8 bases from J, the gap between germline ends came to 6 bases. The germline gives CDR1 MNHNS, CDR2 SASEGT. This CDR3 is built from 12 residues. CDR3 sequence: CASSEVGDTIYF. Written as DNA, the CDR3 is TGTGCCAGCAGTGAAGTGGGGGACACCATATATTTT.

This clone was counted a few times. This sequence joins TRBV7-6 and TRBJ2-7, with TRBD1 identical over 9 bases. The CDR3 consists of 15 residues. Unmatched junction bases numbered 9, after V lost 8 bases and J lost 1 base. The germline V gene encodes CDR1 SGHVS and CDR2 FNYEAQ. CDR3 coding DNA: TGTGCCAGCTCCTTTGGGACAGGGCCTTCCTACGAGCAGTACTTC. It encodes CASSFGTGPSYEQYF.

This clone appeared once. V and J are TRBV19 and TRBJ2-2; 9 bases align to TRBD1. The V gene end was trimmed by 7 bases and the J gene end by 1 base; junction bases not matched to a gene: 7. The germline gives CDR1 LNHDA, CDR2 SQIVND (reference sequence). This CDR3 contains 16 residues. The CDR3 region is CASNQRQGVNTGELFF. The CDR3 nucleotides are TGTGCCAGTAACCAACGACAGGGGGTGAACACCGGGGAGCTGTTTTTT. The variable domain in full, with the rest retrieved from reference TRBV19 and TRBJ2-2, is DGGITQSPKYLFRKEGQNVTLSCEQNLNHDAMYWYRQDPGQGLRLIYYSQIVNDFQKGDIAEGYSVSREKKESFPLTVTSAQKNPTAFYLCASNQRQGVNTGELFFGEGSRLTVL.

This clone has just one count. The rearrangement links TRBV5-4 to TRBJ1-2, with 8 positions matching TRBD1. The CDR3 runs 15 residues. The ends lost 2 bases at V and 4 bases at J; junction bases unmatched: 7. Germline V gene sequence: CDR1 SGHNT, CDR2 YYREEE (reference sequence). The CDR3 reads CASSFGQGGPYGYTF. The CDR3 DNA reads TGTGCCAGCAGCTTCGGACAGGGCGGACCCTATGGCTACACCTTC.

The rearrangement joins TRBV9 to TRBJ2-3; TRBD1 might be the D (5 bases). Germline V gene data show CDR1 as SGDLS and CDR2 as YYNGEE. The germline V and J ends were trimmed by 0 bases and 4 bases, with 9 bases remaining between them. This CDR3 is built from 14 residues. CDR3 sequence: CASSVVWGPDTQYF. For the CDR3, the DNA is TGTGCCAGCAGCGTAGTATGGGGCCCAGATACGCAGTATTTT.

A few counts support this clone. The rearrangement links TRBV19 to TRBJ1-3; 7 bases align to TRBD1. The CDR3 length is 14 residues. Germline CDR1 is LNHDA and CDR2 is SQIVND (reference sequence). V shed 5 bases, J shed 4 bases, and the junction held 5 bases outside the gene matches. The CDR3 DNA sequence: TGTGCCAGTAGTCGCACAGGGGACGGAAACACCATATATTTT. Translating gives CASSRTGDGNTIYF.

The chain joins TRBV9 to TRBJ1-5; perhaps TRBD1 as D (6 bases). The CDR3 extends over 15 amino acids. Germline V CDR1 and CDR2: SGDLS, YYNGEE. V was shortened by 0 bases and J by 3 bases, with 10 bases between the two germline ends. The CDR3 protein is CASSVGGAPNQPQHF. CDR3 nucleotides: TGTGCCAGCAGCGTAGGGGGGGCGCCCAATCAGCCCCAGCATTTT.

The rearrangement joins TRBV4-2 to TRBJ2-7; maybe TRBD1 (5 bases). Looked up from germline, CDR1 is LGHNA and CDR2 is YNFKEQ. V lost 2 bases and J 0 bases, leaving 14 bases between the germline ends. The CDR3 extends over 16 amino acids. CDR3 residues: CASSQKGRDSSYEQYF. The CDR3 bases are TGTGCCAGCAGCCAAAAAGGACGTGACAGCTCCTACGAGCAGTACTTC.

The chain couples TRBV5-1 to TRBJ2-1; 9 bases are shared with TRBD1. The germline V gene encodes CDR1 SGHRS and CDR2 YFSETQ. V shed 0 bases and J 2 bases; nucleotides not matched to a gene: 0. The length of the CDR3 is 15 residues. CDR3 coding DNA: TGCGCCAGCAGCTTGGGACAGGGGGCCTACAATGAGCAGTTCTTC. It codes for CASSLGQGAYNEQFF.

The chain uses TRBV28 and TRBJ1-2; D uncertain. The germline gives CDR1 MDHEN, CDR2 SYDVKM. The CDR3 is made up of 11 amino acids. The V gene lost 11 bases and the J gene lost 2 bases, with 9 bases spanning the gap. CDR3 coding DNA: TGTGCCGCGGGCGGAAACTATGGCTACACCTTC. Translated: CAAGGNYGYTF.

This chain uses TRBV5-5 with TRBJ1-2; D possibly corresponds to TRBD1 (5 bases). Germline V gene data show CDR1 as SGHKS and CDR2 as YYEKEE (reference sequence). This CDR3 has 13 residues. The V end was cut by 4 bases, the J end by 3 bases, with 10 bases between. The CDR3 spells CASSPGTYYGYTF. The DNA of the CDR3 is TGTGCCAGCAGCCCCGGGACCTACTATGGCTACACCTTC. The variable domain in full, completed from reference TRBV5-5 and TRBJ1-2, reads DAGVTQSPTHLIKTRGQQVTLRCSPISGHKSVSWYQQVLGQGPQFIFQYYEKEERGRGNFPDRFSARQFPNYSSELNVNALLLGDSALYLCASSPGTYYGYTFGSGTRLTVV.